This TCR beta chain was sequenced during a study of T cells in Graves' hyperthyroidism and ophthalmopathy. The study's findings and limits: The authors' 13 V-J model separated ophthalmopathy from stable hyperthyroidism.

The CDR3 extends over 14 amino acids. Germline assignment: CDR1 MNHNS and CDR2 SASEGT. Trimming shortened V by 6 bases and J by 0 bases, and 11 bases separated the two germline ends. This clonotype was observed a few times. The antigen is not known. Investigators excluded patients with uncontrolled infection, other autoimmune disease, pregnancy or lactation. From approximately 9.1 ml of fresh peripheral blood, PBMCs were isolated. The investigators amplified TCR beta CDR3 regions from RNA transcripts. HTBI primers were employed in a first-round RT-PCR of the TCR CDR3. TCRdb fed the multiplex PCR reads into MiXCR, producing one record per CDR3 protein. The data hold hundreds of thousands of distinct CDR3 sequences, with approximately 25% observed a single time.

The chain uses TRBV6-1 and TRBJ1-2; no reliable D call. The sample taken for sequencing was blood. This TCR derives from a woman in her 30s with Graves' ophthalmopathy. DNA for the CDR3: TGTGCCAGCAGCTCACAGCTGTCTAACTATGGCTACACCTTC. Translation: CASSSQLSNYGYTF.